A single sample is the source of the 22 T cell receptor beta chains below, sequenced in a study of spatial heterogeneity in lung cancer (dated by TCRdb to between 2019 and 2020). Preparation of the library involved 5' RACE. Sequencing took place on a NextSeq 500. TCRdb's own reprocessing of the public reads used fastp at Q25 and MiXCR and kept productive beta chains. Duplicate CDR3 protein sequences are folded into a single record with the most common DNA and genes. This sample comprises 55,000 to 75,000 distinct CDR3 sequences, around 8.2% of them detected only once. The top ten constitute less than 15% of the sample. What this sample's time point label stands for: sample taken at primary tumor resection. TCR sequencing used whole RNA extracted from tumor and nontumor lung tissue, or from cryopreserved PBMC samples, without cell sorting. The source was PBMCs, collected at surgery. The receptors originated from a female donor with early-stage non-small cell lung cancer.

This clonotype has at least ten counts. The chain uses TRBV20-1 and TRBJ1-5; 8 nucleotides align to TRBD1. V was clipped by 4 bases and J by 5 bases; unmatched bases: 7. Germline V gene sequence: CDR1 DFQATT, CDR2 SNEGSKA (reference sequence). This CDR3 is 14 amino acids long. Written as DNA, the CDR3 is TGCAGTGCTATACTGGACAGGGACGATCAGCCCCAGCATTTT. As protein: CSAILDRDDQPQHF.

This clonotype was detected ten times or more. V and J are TRBV12-3 or TRBV12-4 and TRBJ1-2; 7 bases map to TRBD1. This CDR3 has 13 residues. V lost 7 bases and J lost 2; bases outside the gene matches: 4. The CDR3 spells CASTETGNYGYTF. CDR3 DNA sequence: TGTGCCAGCACCGAGACAGGGAACTATGGCTACACCTTC.

This clonotype was seen more than once but under ten times. The chain carries TRBV3-1 and TRBJ2-7; D might be TRBD2 (6 bases). This CDR3 contains 12 residues. Trimming took off 6 bases at V and 6 bases at J, with 12 bases between the two ends. In germline, CDR1 is LGHDT, CDR2 YNNKEL (reference sequence). The CDR3 loop reads CASRGVGGEQYV. CDR3 DNA: TGTGCCAGCAGGGGTGTCGGGGGCGAGCAGTACGTC.

The rearrangement uses TRBV29-1 and TRBJ2-2, with D perhaps TRBD2 (6 bases). Trimming removed 6 bases from V and 6 bases from J, with 14 bases in between. Per germline, CDR1 SQVTM and CDR2 ANQGSEA. This CDR3 is 13 amino acids long. This chain's CDR3 is CSVQRLDPGELFF. The CDR3, as DNA: TGCAGCGTCCAAAGACTAGATCCCGGGGAGCTGTTTTTT.

This clonotype has only a few counts. The chain uses TRBV7-8 and TRBJ1-1, with D tentatively TRBD1 (6 bases). The germline V gene has CDR1 SGHVS and CDR2 FQNEAQ. This CDR3 is 16 amino acids long. V was trimmed by 0 bases and J by 5 bases, leaving 16 bases between them. CDR3 bases: TGTGCCAGCAGCTTAGCTAGGTCACAGGGTTGGACTGAAGCTTTCTTT. This codes for CASSLARSQGWTEAFF. Looking up the rest from reference TRBV7-8 and TRBJ1-1 gives the full variable domain: GAGVSQSPRYKVAKRGQDVALRCDPISGHVSLFWYQQALGQGPEFLTYFQNEAQLDKSGLPSDRFFAERPEGSVSTLKIQRTQQEDSAVYLCASSLARSQGWTEAFFGQGTRLTVV.

This clonotype showed up many times. V is TRBV23-1 and J is TRBJ2-7; 8 nucleotides align to TRBD1. TRBV23-1 is noted as an ORF with a role that remains uncertain. V was clipped by 0 bases and J by 0 bases; unmatched bases: 10. The CDR3 consists of 18 residues. CDR3 in amino acids: CASSQSVFWTGNSYEQYV. In DNA, the CDR3 is TGCGCCAGCAGTCAATCTGTCTTCTGGACAGGGAACTCCTACGAGCAGTACGTC.

The chain is built from TRBV12-3 or TRBV12-4 and TRBJ2-2; D could derive from TRBD1 or TRBD2 (5 bases each). CDR3 size: 11 residues. V was clipped by 5 bases and J by 7 bases, with 5 bases between them. CDR3 nucleotide sequence: TGTGCCAGCAGTGGGGGCGGGGAGCTGTTTTTT. Its translation is CASSGGGELFF.

This chain connects TRBV24-1 to TRBJ1-6; 7 bases agree with TRBD1. This CDR3 has 13 amino acids. CDR1 and CDR2 from the germline V gene are KGHDR and SFDVKD. V shed 7 bases and J 7 bases; nucleotides not matched to a gene: 3. The CDR3 DNA is TGTGCCACCAGAGGACAGGCAAATTCACCCCTCCACTTT. Translation: CATRGQANSPLHF.

This clonotype was seen a few times. The J gene is TRBJ1-1, the V gene TRBV5-4; D is unclear. The germline CDR1 and CDR2 sequences are SGHNT and YYREEE (reference sequence). V lost 4 bases to trimming and J lost 0 bases, with 7 bases between them. The CDR3 sequence is 13 residues long. The CDR3 sequence: CASSAWMNTEAFF. CDR3 sequence (DNA): TGTGCCAGCAGCGCTTGGATGAACACTGAAGCTTTCTTT.

This clonotype was seen repeatedly, ten times or more. V gene TRBV20-1 combines with J gene TRBJ1-4; 9 nucleotides line up with TRBD1. The CDR3 sequence is 14 residues long. Germline V CDR1 and CDR2: DFQATT, SNEGSKA (reference sequence). V was clipped by 6 bases and J by 8 bases; unmatched bases: 10. CDR3 amino acids: CSANRGTGREKLFF. The CDR3 DNA reads TGCAGTGCCAACAGAGGGACAGGGAGGGAAAAACTGTTTTTT.

This clonotype appeared once. The chain recombines TRBV20-1 with TRBJ1-2, with 7 bases aligning to TRBD1. Germline V gives CDR1 DFQATT, CDR2 SNEGSKA (reference sequence). The CDR3 contains 14 residues. V trimming: 1 base; J trimming: 4 bases; junction bases outside the gene matches: 6. The CDR3 protein is CSARGGGGGYGYTF. DNA for the CDR3: TGCAGTGCTAGAGGAGGAGGGGGCGGCTATGGCTACACCTTC.

The rearrangement uses TRBV5-1 and TRBJ2-7; D possibly corresponds to TRBD2 (5 bases). Trimming pared 4 bases from V and 2 bases from J, leaving 16 bases between. The CDR3 is 15 residues long. Looked up from germline, CDR1 is SGHRS and CDR2 is YFSETQ. CDR3 bases: TGCGCCAGCAGCCCGGACTCCCGGCGGACCTACGAGCAGTACTTC. This gives the protein CASSPDSRRTYEQYF.

This clonotype showed up just a few times. The chain carries TRBV5-1 and TRBJ1-1; D gene uncertain. With 5 bases removed from V and 7 bases from J, the gap between germline ends came to 18 bases. The CDR3 sequence is 14 residues long. Germline values: CDR1 SGHRS, CDR2 YFSETQ. Here the CDR3 DNA reads TGCGCCAGCAGACCCGACGCGGGAGTCGGTGAAGCTTTCTTT. Residues: CASRPDAGVGEAFF.

This clonotype was detected ten times or more. A junction boundary mismatches the germline segment, possibly from a read error. The chain links TRBV18 to TRBJ2-5, with D tentatively TRBD2 (6 bases). This CDR3 region has 14 residues. Germline CDR1 is KGHSH and CDR2 is LQKENI. The CDR3 here is CASSPRGGTETQYF. In nucleotides, the CDR3 is TGTGCCAGCTCCCCACGTGGAGGGACAGAGACCCAGTACTTC.

The table lists this clonotype with a few counts. The rearrangement uses TRBV28 and TRBJ2-5; a weak D match, TRBD2 (7 bases). Trimming stripped 2 bases from V and 1 base from J, with 14 bases between. This CDR3 has 16 amino acids. In germline, CDR1 is MDHEN, CDR2 SYDVKM. The CDR3 here is CASSLLGGALQETQYF. The DNA for the CDR3 is TGTGCCAGCAGTTTACTTGGGGGGGCCCTCCAAGAGACCCAGTACTTC.

This clonotype was detected a few times. The chain has TRBV7-2 and TRBJ2-1, with 10 bases fitting TRBD2. Germline V lookup: CDR1 SGHTA, CDR2 FQGNSA. The CDR3 has 13 amino acids. The trim removed 4 bases at V and 10 bases at J, leaving 4 bases unmatched. The CDR3 nucleotides read TGTGCCAGCAGCTCTAGCGGGAGTTCGGAGCAGTTCTTC. This gives the protein CASSSSGSSEQFF.

This clonotype was seen a few times. The chain couples TRBV6-1 to TRBJ1-4; D perhaps matches TRBD1 (6 bases). The CDR3 runs to 15 residues. Looked up from germline, CDR1 is MNHNS and CDR2 is SASEGT. Trimming stripped 3 bases from V and 5 bases from J, with 13 bases between. The DNA of the CDR3 is TGTGCCAGCAGTGAGGACAGCAACCGAAATGAAAAACTGTTTTTT. This gives the protein CASSEDSNRNEKLFF.

This sequence joins TRBV5-1 and TRBJ1-3; D is ambiguous. Germline assignment: CDR1 SGHRS and CDR2 YFSETQ. This CDR3 spans 14 amino acids. Trimming removed 0 bases at V and 2 bases at J, with 6 bases between. CDR3 amino acids: CASSLGPAGNTIYF. The CDR3, as DNA: TGCGCCAGCAGCTTGGGCCCCGCTGGAAACACCATATATTTT.

This clonotype was seen many times. The V and J genes are TRBV7-9 and TRBJ2-7; 10 bases are a match to TRBD1. Trimming cost V 2 bases and J 2 bases; bases outside gene matches: 9. CDR3 length equals 17 residues. Germline V gene sequence: CDR1 SEHNR, CDR2 FQNEAQ (reference sequence). CDR3 sequence: CASSLSPGQGETYEQYV. The CDR3, as DNA: TGTGCCAGCAGCTTAAGCCCCGGACAGGGGGAAACCTACGAGCAGTACGTC.

This clonotype appeared a few times. V usage is TRBV20-1 and J usage is TRBJ2-7; 8 nucleotides match TRBD1. Germline V gene sequence: CDR1 DFQATT, CDR2 SNEGSKA (reference sequence). The ends lost 0 bases at V and 6 bases at J; junction bases unmatched: 10. The CDR3 consists of 15 residues. CDR3 bases: TGCAGTGCTAGAGAGGCCAGGACAGGGCACCGCGAGCAGTACGTC. Its translation is CSAREARTGHREQYV.

This clonotype showed up many times. The chain uses TRBV7-3 and TRBJ2-2; the D is unclear. This CDR3 is built from 14 residues. Trimming removed 5 bases from V and 1 base from J, with 8 bases in between. CDR1 and CDR2 (germline): SGHTA, FQGTGA. CDR3 coding DNA: TGTGCCAGCAGCCTGACACTGAACACCGGGGAGCTGTTTTTT. Protein: CASSLTLNTGELFF.

This clonotype was picked up many times. The rearrangement uses TRBV6-5 and TRBJ2-7; D perhaps matches TRBD2 (5 bases). Looked up from germline, CDR1 is MNHEY and CDR2 is SVGAGI. This CDR3 region has 15 residues. The V end lost 2 bases, the J end lost 1 base, and 12 bases lay between the germline ends. The CDR3 reads CASSYDGVGSYEQYF. CDR3 in DNA: TGTGCCAGCAGTTACGACGGGGTAGGGTCCTACGAGCAGTACTTC.